These 3 T cell receptor beta chains were sequenced from one sample in a study of beta chain features in type 1 diabetes. What was sequenced were expressed TCRB transcripts, since all of the isolated RNA had been reverse transcribed. Repertoires were generated with immunoSEQ multiplex PCR, while TCRdb's copy carries only in-frame clones and drops some. The data hold 10,000 to 15,000 clones, with under 50% observed a single time. The material sequenced was stem cell memory CD4+ T cells from blood. All receptors derive from a man younger than 35 in good health.

This chain's CDR3 is CASSATGYEQYF. CDR3 nucleotides: TGTGCCAGCAGTGCGACAGGCTACGAGCAGTACTTC. This chain uses TRBV28 with TRBJ2-7, with D perhaps TRBD1 (6 bases). The germline gives CDR1 MDHEN, CDR2 SYDVKM. Deletions cut 5 bases from V and 3 bases from J, with 8 bases between. This CDR3 comprises 12 residues.

The V call is TRBV7-2, the J call TRBJ2-7, with 7 positions matching TRBD1. J was trimmed by 2 bases and V by 5 bases; bases with no gene match: 6. This CDR3 spans 14 amino acids. Germline V gene sequence: CDR1 SGHTA, CDR2 FQGNSA. CDR3 region: CASSPGQVTYEQYF. The CDR3 DNA sequence: TGTGCCAGCAGCCCCGGACAGGTGACCTACGAGCAGTACTTC.

The V call is TRBV28, the J call TRBJ2-7; 9 bases map to TRBD1. After removal of 6 bases from V and 5 bases from J, the junction contained 8 bases not matched to a gene. The CDR3 runs to 14 residues. Germline CDR1 is MDHEN and CDR2 is SYDVKM. This chain's CDR3 is CASRWGQGWNEQYF. CDR3 DNA sequence: TGTGCCAGCAGATGGGGACAGGGATGGAACGAGCAGTACTTC.